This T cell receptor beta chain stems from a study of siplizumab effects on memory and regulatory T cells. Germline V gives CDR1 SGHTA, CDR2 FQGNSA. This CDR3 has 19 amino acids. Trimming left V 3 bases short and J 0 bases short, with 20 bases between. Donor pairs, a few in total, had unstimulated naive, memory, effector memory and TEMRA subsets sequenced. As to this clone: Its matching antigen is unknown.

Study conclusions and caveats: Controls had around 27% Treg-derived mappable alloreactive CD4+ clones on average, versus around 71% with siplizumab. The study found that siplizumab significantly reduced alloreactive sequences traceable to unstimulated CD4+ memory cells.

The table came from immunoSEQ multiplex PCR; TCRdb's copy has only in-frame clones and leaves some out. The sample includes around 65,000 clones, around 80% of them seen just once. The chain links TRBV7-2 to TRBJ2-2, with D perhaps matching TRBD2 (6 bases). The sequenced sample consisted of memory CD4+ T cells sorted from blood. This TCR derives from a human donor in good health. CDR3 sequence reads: CASSLAGWGTASNTGELFF. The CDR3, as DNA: TGTGCCAGCAGCTTGGCGGGGTGGGGAACGGCGTCGAACACCGGGGAGCTGTTTTTT.